This paragraph covers one T cell receptor (beta chain) sequence. In the original analysis: Amplification from reference gene primers served as the basis for estimated nucleated cell counts. Libraries were prepared by immunoSEQ multiplex PCR; TCRdb keeps only in-frame clonotypes and omits some of them. That table furnishes V, J and clone size, whereas the DNA furnished D and trimming. The data hold under 250,000 clones, with about 90% observed a single time. CDR1 and CDR2 (germline): SGHTA, FQGTGA. This CDR3 region has 13 residues. Trimming removed 2 bases from V and 6 bases from J, with 8 bases in between. The data originate from a study of blood T cell repertoires in COVID-19.

The sequence was collected from a man between 18 and 29 years old with active or convalescent COVID-19. The chain carries TRBV7-3 and TRBJ2-1; a possible D gene is TRBD2 (5 bases). Sample: peripheral blood. The CDR3 here is CASSLGGTNEQFF. CDR3 DNA sequence: TGTGCCAGCAGCTTAGGAGGTACCAATGAGCAGTTCTTC.